This is a list of T cell receptor beta chains from one sample in a study of cytotoxic CD8 clonotypes in ibrutinib-treated CLL. Assay used: immunoSEQ multiplex PCR; TCRdb lists only in-frame clones, some missing. Among some 130,000 clones listed, 70% to 90% were seen once. The sequencing here drew on PBMCs, taken after 24 months of ibrutinib treatment. All receptors derive from a human donor with chronic lymphocytic leukemia. CDR3s include the opening cysteine and the closing phenylalanine or tryptophan. The D gene is left open where the match is weak. The size field is filled for only some rows; it gives once, few, many or a size class.

TRBV7-2	TRBJ1-3	.	.	TGTGCCAGCAGCTTAGCGGGGGCACGCCACTCTGGAAACACCATATATTTT	CASSLAGARHSGNTIYF
TRBV4-1	TRBJ2-7	.	.	TGCGCCAGCAGCCAAGATGCCCTCTCCTACGAGCAGTACTTC	CASSQDALSYEQYF
TRBV27	TRBJ2-7	.	.	TGTGCCAGCAGTTTGGGACCAATTTACGAGCAGTACTTC	CASSLGPIYEQYF
TRBV30	TRBJ2-1	.	TRBD1	TGTGCCTGGAGTACGACAGGGGGAAGGTCGCAGTTCTTC	CAWSTTGGRSQFF
TRBV28	TRBJ2-5	.	.	TGTGCCAGCAGTCCCCCCCCGTTTGTACAAGAGACCCAGTACTTC	CASSPPPFVQETQYF
TRBV4-3	TRBJ1-5	.	TRBD1	TGCGCCAGCAGCCCAACAGGGGTGAGCAATCAGCCCCAGCATTTT	CASSPTGVSNQPQHF
TRBV5-6	TRBJ1-5	.	.	TGTGCCAGCAGCTTGCGAGGATATAGCAATCAGCCCCAGCATTTT	CASSLRGYSNQPQHF
TRBV19	TRBJ1-6	.	TRBD1	TGTGCCAGTAGTGGGGACAGCTTCTCCTCCTATAATTCACCCCTCCACTTT	CASSGDSFSSYNSPLHF
TRBV7-9	TRBJ2-1	.	.	TGTGCCAGCAGCGAACAGGGATTTGAGCAGTTCTTC	CASSEQGFEQFF
TRBV7-2	TRBJ1-2	.	.	TGTGCCAGCAGTCCGGGACTTGACTATGGCTACACCTTC	CASSPGLDYGYTF
TRBV27	TRBJ1-4	.	TRBD1	TGTGCCAGCAGACCAGTTCAACAGGGGCATGAAAAACTGTTTTTT	CASRPVQQGHEKLFF
TRBV18	TRBJ2-1	.	.	TGTGCCAGCTCACCACAAAGAGTAGGAGGATACAATGAGCAGTTCTTC	CASSPQRVGGYNEQFF
TRBV28	TRBJ1-2	.	.	TGTGCCAGCAACGCGGTGGGCAGCGCTAACTATGGCTACACCTTC	CASNAVGSANYGYTF
TRBV19	TRBJ1-1	.	.	TGTGCCAGTAGTATAGGGATAGGGAGAAATACTGAAGCTTTCTTT	CASSIGIGRNTEAFF
TRBV10-3	TRBJ2-5	.	.	TGTGCCATCAGCGGTCGACAGGATCAGCAAGAGACCCAGTACTTC	CAISGRQDQQETQYF
TRBV30	TRBJ2-1	.	.	TGTGCCTGGACTTCCACGGGGTACGGGAATGAGCAGTTCTTC	CAWTSTGYGNEQFF
TRBV5-4	TRBJ2-7	.	.	TGTGCCAGCAGCCTTACGTTCACAGGGGGGGGATACGAGCAGTACTTC	CASSLTFTGGGYEQYF
TRBV5-6	TRBJ1-2	.	TRBD1	TGTGCCAGCAGTCCACGCAGGGGGCGGTATGGCTACACCTTC	CASSPRRGRYGYTF
TRBV18	TRBJ2-5	.	TRBD1	TGTGCCAGCTCACCAGTCACAGGGGGCGCGGAGACCCAGTACTTC	CASSPVTGGAETQYF
TRBV29-1	TRBJ2-3	.	.	TGCAGCGTTGTGGAGGGGTTAGATACGCAGTATTTT	CSVVEGLDTQYF
TRBV28	TRBJ1-2	.	TRBD1	TGTGCCAGCAGTACCACAGGGGATGGCTACACCTTC	CASSTTGDGYTF
TRBV10-2	TRBJ1-2	.	.	TGCGCCAGCAGTACAAGTGGGGCCACAGGGATTCACGGCTACACCTTC	CASSTSGATGIHGYTF
TRBV5-3	TRBJ1-1	.	TRBD1	TGTGCCAGAAGTTTGGACAGGGGGCAATTTCGGGCTGAAGCTTTCTTT	CARSLDRGQFRAEAFF
TRBV5-4	TRBJ1-1	once	TRBD1	TGTGCCAGCAGCTCCCGGGACAGGGGGCACACTGAAGCTTTCTTT	CASSSRDRGHTEAFF
TRBV18	TRBJ1-3	.	TRBD1	TGTGCCAGCTCACCGACAGGGTCTGGAAACACCATATATTTT	CASSPTGSGNTIYF
TRBV5-1	TRBJ2-3	.	.	TGCGCCAGCAGCTTGGTTCAGGGCTTCGCAGATACGCAGTATTTT	CASSLVQGFADTQYF